The 7 T cell receptor beta chains reported below all come from one sample, sequenced in a study of blood T cells in healthy people across ages. A second roughly 6 to 12 cycle PCR used barcoded and J-beta primers. TCRdb re-derived calls from the 5' RACE reads in MiXCR, one entry per CDR3 protein. The data show 1,500,000 or so distinct CDR3 sequences, around 55% seen once. Sequenced material: blood. Receptors originate from a man aged 18-30 years in good health.

The chain is built from TRBV20-1 and TRBJ2-3; TRBD2 aligns across 8 bases. The V gene end was trimmed by 4 bases and the J gene end by 4 bases; junction bases not matched to a gene: 13. Germline loops: CDR1 DFQATT, CDR2 SNEGSKA (reference sequence). CDR3 length: 16 amino acids. The CDR3 bases are TGCAGTGCTAAGGCGTTCGGCGGGAGGAACCCAGATACGCAGTATTTT. This codes for CSAKAFGGRNPDTQYF.

The DNA of the CDR3 is TGCAGCCCGAAGCAGGGGGGGGACACAGATACGCAGTATTTT. Translation: CSPKQGGDTDTQYF. The chain employs TRBV20-1 and TRBJ2-3, with D perhaps given as TRBD1 or TRBD2 (7 bases each). The CDR3 covers 14 residues. Germline-derived CDR1 and CDR2 are DFQATT and SNEGSKA (reference sequence).

The rearrangement joins TRBV27 to TRBJ2-7; no clear D. Deletions cut 5 bases from V and 0 bases from J, with 11 bases between. Germline V lookup: CDR1 MNHEY, CDR2 SMNVEV (reference sequence). The CDR3 loop spans 14 amino acids. CDR3 bases: TGTGCCAGCAGTGTTTTTATTGGCTCCTACGAGCAGTACTTC. This translates into CASSVFIGSYEQYF.

V usage is TRBV12-3 or TRBV12-4 and J usage is TRBJ1-5; no clear D gene. Trimming shortened V by 3 bases and J by 7 bases, and 10 bases separated the two germline ends. CDR3 size: 13 residues. The CDR3 spells CASSLWGGQPQHF. As DNA, the CDR3 is TGTGCCAGCAGTTTGTGGGGTGGCCAGCCCCAGCATTTT.

The chain employs TRBV4-1 and TRBJ1-5; 7 nucleotides align to TRBD1. Germline CDR1 and CDR2: MGHRA and YSYEKL. The CDR3 totals 15 residues. V lost 3 bases and J lost 2; bases outside the gene matches: 4. CDR3 amino acids: CASSHPGQGNQPQHF. The CDR3 DNA is TGCGCCAGCAGCCATCCCGGACAGGGCAATCAGCCCCAGCATTTT.

This clonotype was recorded only once. The chain combines TRBV7-6 with TRBJ1-1, with unresolved D. Deletions cut 2 bases from V and 4 bases from J, with 11 bases between. This CDR3 has 14 residues. The germline CDR1 and CDR2 sequences are SGHVS and FNYEAQ. The CDR3 sequence: CASSLRRGSTEAFF. Written as DNA, the CDR3 is TGTGCCAGCAGCTTACGCCGCGGCAGCACTGAAGCTTTCTTT.

The genes are TRBV4-2 and TRBJ2-7; D possibly matches TRBD1 or TRBD2 (5 bases each). V was clipped by 1 base and J by 8 bases, with 15 bases between them. Per germline, CDR1 LGHNA and CDR2 YNFKEQ. The CDR3 runs to 14 residues. This CDR3 reads CASSQGGYSSKQYF. CDR3 nucleotide sequence: TGTGCCAGCAGCCAAGGGGGGTACTCCTCCAAGCAGTACTTC.